This TCR beta chain was sequenced during a study of blood T cell repertoires in COVID-19. Germline CDR1 MNHEY, CDR2 SVGAGI. The germline V and J ends were trimmed by 2 bases and 14 bases, with 13 bases remaining between them. This CDR3 is 12 amino acids long. As originally analysed: From reference gene primer amplification, estimates of nucleated cell counts were derived. Produced via immunoSEQ multiplex PCR; TCRdb's table is partial and in-frame only. The V and J calls and clone size come from that table; D and trimming were worked out from the DNA. The table lists under 250,000 clones, around 82% of them singletons.

The sequence was collected from a woman in her forties or fifties with acute or convalescent COVID-19. The chain carries TRBV6-5 and TRBJ2-4; D might be TRBD2 (5 bases). Sequenced input: peripheral blood. CDR3 in amino acids: CASSYEGVKEYF. The CDR3 nucleotides are TGTGCCAGCAGTTACGAGGGAGTAAAGGAGTACTTC.